Listed below are T cell receptor beta chains from one sample, sequenced in a study of blood T cell repertoires in COVID-19. Repertoires were generated with immunoSEQ multiplex PCR, while TCRdb's copy carries only in-frame clones and drops some. Of 150,000 to 200,000 clones listed, 80% to 95% are singletons. Sequencing was performed on peripheral blood. The receptors stem from a man aged 25-45 years with COVID-19, enrolled during active disease. Each CDR3 is given without its conserved first and last residue.

>TRBJ2-1|TRBV9
ASSVAGQGAYEQF
>TRBJ1-4|TRBV27
ASSLGNLGAYEKLF
>TRBJ2-7|TRBV6-5
ASTELAYEQY
>TRBJ1-6|TRBV19
ASSADRGFNSPLH
>TRBJ1-3|TRBV7-9
ASSPPTWTVRYSGNTIY
>TRBJ1-2|TRBV3-1/TRBV3-2
ASSQEGQGLMANYGYT
>TRBJ2-3|TRBV7-6
ASSLTLAGITDTQY
>TRBJ1-1|TRBV4-3
ASSQEPQGANTEAF
>TRBJ2-2|TRBV14
ASSPLTSGRKFTRSGTGELF
>TRBJ2-1|TRBV14
ASSQEGEGLDNEQF
>TRBJ2-2|TRBV5-4
ASSSTGIYTGELF
>TRBJ2-4|TRBV7-2
ASSSQGAAKNIQY
>TRBJ1-3|TRBV9
ASSVSAGASGNTIY
>TRBJ2-7|TRBV18
ASSPPSGGRGEQY
>TRBJ1-2|TRBV7-2
ASSLAAGDYGYT
>TRBJ1-5|TRBV4-3
ASSQEVKSRSNQPQH
>TRBJ2-5|TRBV19
ASSMVGLAGGDLQETQY
>TRBJ2-7|TRBV6-2/TRBV6-3
ASSYSSGSFGYEQY
>TRBJ2-7|TRBV20-1
SAGGGYEQY
>TRBJ2-1|TRBV6-5
ASSYGGGPNNEQF
>TRBJ1-5|TRBV3-1/TRBV3-2
ASSQDRGGANQPQH
>TRBJ1-1|TRBV7-8
ASSLASQGNTEAF
>TRBJ1-5|TRBV30
AWREDRGPWPQH
>TRBJ2-5|TRBV2
ASSSPGRGYQETQY
>TRBJ2-5|TRBV5-1
ASRLRDKQETQY
>TRBJ2-5|TRBV5-4
ASSRDRSQETQY
>TRBJ2-2|TRBV19
ASSPGTGVRVTGELF
>TRBJ1-2|TRBV5-1
ASSPNLARQISGGYT
>TRBJ1-1|TRBV28
ASSVTGENTEAF
>TRBJ2-1|TRBV5-8
ASSLTEVGYNEQF
>TRBJ1-1|TRBV7-2
ASSYYTTGGRTEAF
>TRBJ2-3|TRBV19
ASPRGDTQY
>TRBJ1-1|TRBV2
ARGRQGSLNTEAF
>TRBJ1-3|TRBV12-3/TRBV12-4
ASSFTGNTIY
>TRBJ1-2|TRBV19
ASSRGQNYGYT
>TRBJ2-7|TRBV30
AWSSGRAYEQY
>TRBJ2-3|TRBV14
ASSQDRLVTDTQY
>TRBJ1-1|TRBV28
ASSFKMRTGSLNTEAF
>TRBJ1-5|TRBV5-1
ASSPGQGSNQPQH
>TRBJ1-2|TRBV7-2
ASSPDNNYGYT
>TRBJ1-1|TRBV7-2
ASSLAGQVNTEAF
>TRBJ2-1|TRBV9
ASSATLAGNEQF
>TRBJ1-1|TRBV27
ASSPLVRDRDDTEAF
>TRBJ2-7|TRBV10-3
AISESMGGYEQY
>TRBJ1-2|TRBV19
ASSVRVGRGYT
>TRBJ2-4|TRBV7-2
ASSLLLGGRDIQY
>TRBJ1-6|TRBV6-5
ASYRDNNSPLH
>TRBJ2-7|TRBV24-1
ATSDSRRGQGTGLD
>TRBJ1-6|TRBV6-1
ASSDTGTGTFPLH
>TRBJ2-5|TRBV3-1/TRBV3-2
ASSPLREGTSIIRETQY
>TRBJ2-1|TRBV28
ASSFNNGDRAGSFEQF
>TRBJ1-5|TRBV6-5
ASSYRGGVMDQPQH
>TRBJ2-2|TRBV2
ASSPRLAGTNTGELF